This TCR beta chain was captured by sequencing in a study of molecular identifiers for immune sequencing clone quantification. General study points: Clonotypes topping 20 RNA copies carried over 97% of effector molecules but under 1% of naive ones.

Trimming removed 1 base at V and 6 bases at J, with 21 bases between. This CDR3 region has 16 residues. Germline V gene sequence: CDR1 DFQATT, CDR2 SNEGSKA (reference sequence). For naive CD8 T cells, sorting used the CD8+CD4-CCR7+CD45RA+ phenotype. In regard to this clonotype: What it binds is unknown. Just one base apart from a much larger clone, this may be a read error.

Methods described previously, with TCR primers listed, were used for bulk TCR libraries. TCRdb itself ran the PCR reads through MiXCR, one entry per CDR3 protein. This table holds about 320,000 distinct CDR3 sequences, 24% found once. This TCR was recovered from a human donor in good health. Some libraries in this study had Jurkat cell RNA spiked in. This chain links TRBV20-1 with TRBJ2-5; D possibly corresponds to TRBD2 (5 bases). Sequencing input: naive CD8+ T cells from blood, with Jurkat cell RNA spiked in. The subset denotes: FACS-sorted CD8+CD4-CCR7+CD45RA+ naive T cells. This CDR3 is CSARAVRATPKQTQYF. CDR3 nucleotide sequence: TGCAGTGCTAGAGCCGTGCGGGCCACTCCCAAACAGACCCAGTACTTC.